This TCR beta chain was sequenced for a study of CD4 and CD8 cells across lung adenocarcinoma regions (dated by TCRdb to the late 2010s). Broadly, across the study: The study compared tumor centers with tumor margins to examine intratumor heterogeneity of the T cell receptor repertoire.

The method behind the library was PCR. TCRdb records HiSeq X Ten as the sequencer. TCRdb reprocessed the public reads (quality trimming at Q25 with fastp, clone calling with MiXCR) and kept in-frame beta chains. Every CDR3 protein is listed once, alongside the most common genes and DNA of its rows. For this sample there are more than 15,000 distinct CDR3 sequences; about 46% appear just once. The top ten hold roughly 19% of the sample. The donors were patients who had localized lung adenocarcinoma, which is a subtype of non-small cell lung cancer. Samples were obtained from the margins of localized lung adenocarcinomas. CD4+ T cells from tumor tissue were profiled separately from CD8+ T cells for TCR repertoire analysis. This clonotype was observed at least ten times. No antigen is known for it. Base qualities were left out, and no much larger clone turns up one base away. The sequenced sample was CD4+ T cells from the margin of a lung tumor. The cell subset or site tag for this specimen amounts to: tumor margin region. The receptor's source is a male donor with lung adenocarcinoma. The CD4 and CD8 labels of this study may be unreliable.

The nucleotide sequence reads TGTGCCAGCAGCAACAGGGGAATGGACTATGGCTACACCTTC. This encodes CASSNRGMDYGYTF. The sequence joins TRBV6-6 to TRBJ1-2, with 7 junctional bases fitting TRBD1. From V the trimming removes 6 bases and from J it removes 3 bases, while the gene matches leave 7 bases of the junction unaccounted for. Looking up the germline V gene (reference sequence) yields CDR1 MNHNY and CDR2 SVGAGI. Spanning cysteine to phenylalanine, the CDR3 consists of 14 amino acids. Only CDR3 DNA remains: 42 bases, in frame from the first base.